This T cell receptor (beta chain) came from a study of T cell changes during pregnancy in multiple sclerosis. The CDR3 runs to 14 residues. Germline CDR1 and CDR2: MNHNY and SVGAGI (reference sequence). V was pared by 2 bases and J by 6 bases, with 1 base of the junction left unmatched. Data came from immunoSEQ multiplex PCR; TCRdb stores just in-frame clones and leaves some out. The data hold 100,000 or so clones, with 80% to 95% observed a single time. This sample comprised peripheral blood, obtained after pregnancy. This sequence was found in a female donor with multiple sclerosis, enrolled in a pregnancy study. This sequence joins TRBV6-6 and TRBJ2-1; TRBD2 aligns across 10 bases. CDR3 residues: CASSYPSGGNEQFF. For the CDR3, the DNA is TGTGCCAGCAGTTACCCTAGCGGGGGCAATGAGCAGTTCTTC.